This T cell receptor (beta chain) was captured by sequencing in a study of blood T cell repertoires in COVID-19. Generated by immunoSEQ multiplex PCR, the TCRdb table keeps only in-frame clones and is missing some. The table includes some 37,000 clones, around 90% detected once. V lost 4 bases, J lost 7 bases, and 7 bases stayed unmatched. The CDR3 has 15 amino acids. Germline-derived CDR1 and CDR2 are LNHNV and YYDKDF (reference sequence). The TCR sequence derives from an older man with acute or convalescent COVID-19. Sequencing was carried out using peripheral blood. The genes are TRBV15 and TRBJ1-4, with 9 bases fitting TRBD1. The CDR3 DNA reads as TGTGCCACCAGCACAAGGACAGGGGAATCTGAAAAACTGTTTTTT. It codes for CATSTRTGESEKLFF.